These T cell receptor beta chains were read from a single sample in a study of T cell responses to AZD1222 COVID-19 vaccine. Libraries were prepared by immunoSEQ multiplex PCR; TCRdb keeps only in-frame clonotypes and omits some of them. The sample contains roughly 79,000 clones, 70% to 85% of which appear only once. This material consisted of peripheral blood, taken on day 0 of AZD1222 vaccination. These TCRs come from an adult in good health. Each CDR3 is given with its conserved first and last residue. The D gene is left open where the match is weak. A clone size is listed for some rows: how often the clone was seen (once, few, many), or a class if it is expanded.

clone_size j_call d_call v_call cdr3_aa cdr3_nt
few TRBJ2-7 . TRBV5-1 CASSSGYSTVEQYF TGCGCCAGCAGCTCGGGGTACTCTACGGTGGAGCAGTACTTC
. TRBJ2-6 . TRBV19 CASSIPAISGANVLTF TGTGCCAGTAGTATCCCTGCCATCTCTGGGGCCAACGTCCTGACTTTC
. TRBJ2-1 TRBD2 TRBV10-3 CAISELGGSGDEQFF TGTGCCATCAGTGAGTTAGGCGGGAGTGGTGATGAGCAGTTCTTC
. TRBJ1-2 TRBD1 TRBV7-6 CASSPGQGVFGGYTF TGTGCCAGCAGCCCCGGACAGGGGGTATTCGGTGGCTACACCTTC
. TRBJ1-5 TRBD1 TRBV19 CASSIMGQGNQPQHF TGTGCCAGTAGTATAATGGGACAGGGTAATCAGCCCCAGCATTTT
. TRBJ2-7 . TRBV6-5 CASSPPGQDEQYF TGTGCCAGCAGCCCCCCAGGGCAGGACGAGCAGTACTTC
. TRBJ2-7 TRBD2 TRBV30 CAWSVATSGYEQYF TGTGCCTGGAGTGTGGCGACTAGCGGCTACGAGCAGTACTTC
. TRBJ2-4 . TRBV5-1 CASSLEGSQNIQYF TGCGCCAGCAGCTTGGAGGGGTCTCAAAACATTCAGTACTTC
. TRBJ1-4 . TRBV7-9 CASSPSGGQGNEKLFF TGTGCCAGCAGCCCATCCGGGGGGCAGGGCAATGAAAAACTGTTTTTT
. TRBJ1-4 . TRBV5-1 CASSPMGGGEKLFF TGCGCCAGCAGCCCGATGGGGGGAGGTGAAAAACTGTTTTTT
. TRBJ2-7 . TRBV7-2 CASSSEGGRYEQYF TGTGCCAGCAGCTCGGAGGGGGGAAGGTACGAGCAGTACTTC
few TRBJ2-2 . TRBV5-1 CASSSSGVGLSGELFF TGCGCCAGCAGCTCTTCGGGAGTCGGTTTAAGCGGGGAGCTGTTTTTT
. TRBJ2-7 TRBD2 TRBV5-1 CASSSRGSGRAVEQYF TGCGCCAGCAGCTCCCGGGGGAGCGGGAGGGCCGTCGAGCAGTACTTC
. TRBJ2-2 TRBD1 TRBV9 CASRRTGHTGELFF TGTGCCAGCAGGAGGACAGGGCACACCGGGGAGCTGTTTTTT